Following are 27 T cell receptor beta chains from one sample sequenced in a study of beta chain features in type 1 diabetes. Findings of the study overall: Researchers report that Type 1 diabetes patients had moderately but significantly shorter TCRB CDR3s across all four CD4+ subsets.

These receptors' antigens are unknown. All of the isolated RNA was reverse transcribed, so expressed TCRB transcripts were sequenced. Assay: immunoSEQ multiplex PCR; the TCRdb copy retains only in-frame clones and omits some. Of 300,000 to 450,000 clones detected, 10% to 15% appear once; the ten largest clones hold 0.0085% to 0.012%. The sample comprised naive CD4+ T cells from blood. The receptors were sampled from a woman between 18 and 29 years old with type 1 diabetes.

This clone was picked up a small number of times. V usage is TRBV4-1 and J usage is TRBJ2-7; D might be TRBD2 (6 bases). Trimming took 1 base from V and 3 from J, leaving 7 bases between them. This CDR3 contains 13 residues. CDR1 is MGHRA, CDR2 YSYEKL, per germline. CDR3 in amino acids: CASSQGGDYEQYF. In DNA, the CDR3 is TGCGCCAGCAGCCAAGGGGGGGACTACGAGCAGTACTTC.

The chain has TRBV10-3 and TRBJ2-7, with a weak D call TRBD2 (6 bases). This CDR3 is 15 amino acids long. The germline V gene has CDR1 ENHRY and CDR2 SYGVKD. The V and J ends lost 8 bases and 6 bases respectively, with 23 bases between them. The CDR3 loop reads CAIRKSGDAAGEQYF. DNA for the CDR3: TGTGCCATCCGTAAATCGGGGGACGCGGCTGGCGAGCAGTACTTC.

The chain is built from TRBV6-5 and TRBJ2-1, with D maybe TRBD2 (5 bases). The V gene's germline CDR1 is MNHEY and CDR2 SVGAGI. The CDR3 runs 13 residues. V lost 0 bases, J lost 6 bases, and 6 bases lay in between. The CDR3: CASSYSRGNEQFF. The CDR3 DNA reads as TGTGCCAGCAGTTACTCTCGGGGCAATGAGCAGTTCTTC.

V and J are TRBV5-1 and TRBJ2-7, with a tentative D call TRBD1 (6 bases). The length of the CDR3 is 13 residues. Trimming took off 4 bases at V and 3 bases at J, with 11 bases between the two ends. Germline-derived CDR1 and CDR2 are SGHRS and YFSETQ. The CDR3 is CASSPGTNYEQYF. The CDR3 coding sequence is TGCGCCAGCAGCCCTGGGACAAACTACGAGCAGTACTTC.

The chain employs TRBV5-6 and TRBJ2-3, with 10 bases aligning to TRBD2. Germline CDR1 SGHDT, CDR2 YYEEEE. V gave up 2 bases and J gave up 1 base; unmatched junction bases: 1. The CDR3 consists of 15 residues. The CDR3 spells CASSFTSGGTDTQYF. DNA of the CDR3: TGTGCCAGCAGCTTCACTAGCGGGGGCACAGATACGCAGTATTTT. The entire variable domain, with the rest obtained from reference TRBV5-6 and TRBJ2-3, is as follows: DAGVTQSPTHLIKTRGQQVTLRCSPKSGHDTVSWYQQALGQGPQFIFQYYEEEERQRGNFPDRFSGHQFPNYSSELNVNALLLGDSALYLCASSFTSGGTDTQYFGPGTRLTVL.

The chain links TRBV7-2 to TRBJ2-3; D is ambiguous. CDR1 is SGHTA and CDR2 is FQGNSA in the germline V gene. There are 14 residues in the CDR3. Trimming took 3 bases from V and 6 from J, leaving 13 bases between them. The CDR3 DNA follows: TGTGCCAGCAGCTTCTCAAAAAGCGCGGATACGCAGTATTTT. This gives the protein CASSFSKSADTQYF. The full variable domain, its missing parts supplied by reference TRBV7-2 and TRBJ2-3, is GAGVSQSPSNKVTEKGKDVELRCDPISGHTALYWYRQSLGQGLEFLIYFQGNSAPDKSGLPSDRFSAERTGGSVSTLTIQRTQQEDSAVYLCASSFSKSADTQYFGPGTRLTVL.

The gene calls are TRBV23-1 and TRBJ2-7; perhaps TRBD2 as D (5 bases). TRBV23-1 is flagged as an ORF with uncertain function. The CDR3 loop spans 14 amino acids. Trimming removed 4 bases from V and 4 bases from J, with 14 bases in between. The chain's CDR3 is CASSPGSKIYEQYF. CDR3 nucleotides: TGCGCCAGCAGTCCTGGGAGCAAAATTTACGAGCAGTACTTC.

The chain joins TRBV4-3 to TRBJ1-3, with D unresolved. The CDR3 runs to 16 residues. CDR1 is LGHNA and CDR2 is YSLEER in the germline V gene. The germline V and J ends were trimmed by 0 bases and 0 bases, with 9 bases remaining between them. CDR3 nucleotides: TGCGCCAGCAGCCAAGATTTGCGGGCCTCTGGAAACACCATATATTTT. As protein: CASSQDLRASGNTIYF.

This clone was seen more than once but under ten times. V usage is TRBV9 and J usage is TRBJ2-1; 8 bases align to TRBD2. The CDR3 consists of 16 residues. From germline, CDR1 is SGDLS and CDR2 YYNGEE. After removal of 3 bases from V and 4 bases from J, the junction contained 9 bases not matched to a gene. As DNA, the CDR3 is TGTGCCAGCAGCGCCGGGGGGGGGCCTACTTACAATGAGCAGTTCTTC. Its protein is CASSAGGGPTYNEQFF.

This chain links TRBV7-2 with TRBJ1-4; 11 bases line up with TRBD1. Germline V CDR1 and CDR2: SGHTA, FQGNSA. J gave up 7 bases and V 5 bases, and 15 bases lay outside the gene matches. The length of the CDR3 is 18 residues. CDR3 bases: TGTGCCAGCAGCCCCACCGGACAGGGGGCTAGAGGGGGTGAAAAACTGTTTTTT. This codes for CASSPTGQGARGGEKLFF.

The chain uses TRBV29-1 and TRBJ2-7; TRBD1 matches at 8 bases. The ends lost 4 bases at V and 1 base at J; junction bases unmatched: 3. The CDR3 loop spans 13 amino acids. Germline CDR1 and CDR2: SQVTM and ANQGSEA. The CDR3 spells CSVGQGRSYEQYF. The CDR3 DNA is TGCAGCGTTGGACAGGGGCGATCCTACGAGCAGTACTTC.

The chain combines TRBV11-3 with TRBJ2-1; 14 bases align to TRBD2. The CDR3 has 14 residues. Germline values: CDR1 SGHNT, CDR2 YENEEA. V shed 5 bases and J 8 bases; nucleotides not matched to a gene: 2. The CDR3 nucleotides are TGTGCCAGCAGCCCGGGACTAGCGGGAGATGAGCAGTTCTTC. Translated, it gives CASSPGLAGDEQFF.

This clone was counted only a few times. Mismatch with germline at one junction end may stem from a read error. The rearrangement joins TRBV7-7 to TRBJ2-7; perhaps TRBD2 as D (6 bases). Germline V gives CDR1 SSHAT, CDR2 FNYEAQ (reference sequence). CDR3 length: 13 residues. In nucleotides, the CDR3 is TGTGCTAGCAGTCGCCCTGGGGAGGACGAGCAGTACTTC. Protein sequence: CASSRPGEDEQYF.

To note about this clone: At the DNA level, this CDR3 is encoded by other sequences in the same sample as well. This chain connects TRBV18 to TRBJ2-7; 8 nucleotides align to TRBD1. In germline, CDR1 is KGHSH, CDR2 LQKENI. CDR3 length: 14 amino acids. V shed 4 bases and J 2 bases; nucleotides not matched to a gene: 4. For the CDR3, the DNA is TGTGCCAGCTCACTTGAGACAGGGGCCTACGAGCAGTACTTC. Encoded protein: CASSLETGAYEQYF.

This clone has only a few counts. CDR3: CASSVENRDNQPQHF. The CDR3 DNA is TGTGCCAGCAGCGTAGAAAACAGGGACAATCAGCCCCAGCATTTT. The genes are TRBV9 and TRBJ1-5; tentatively, D is TRBD1 (6 bases). Between the trimmed V and J ends, which lost 0 bases and 3 bases, there was a span of 10 bases. The V gene's germline CDR1 is SGDLS and CDR2 YYNGEE. The CDR3 contains 15 residues.

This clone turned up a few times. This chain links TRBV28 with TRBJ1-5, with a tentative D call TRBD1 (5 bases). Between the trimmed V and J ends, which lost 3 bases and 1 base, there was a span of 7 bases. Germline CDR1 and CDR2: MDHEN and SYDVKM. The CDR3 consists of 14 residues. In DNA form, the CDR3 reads TGTGCCAGCAGTTTCTGGGGCAGCAATCAGCCCCAGCATTTT. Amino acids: CASSFWGSNQPQHF.

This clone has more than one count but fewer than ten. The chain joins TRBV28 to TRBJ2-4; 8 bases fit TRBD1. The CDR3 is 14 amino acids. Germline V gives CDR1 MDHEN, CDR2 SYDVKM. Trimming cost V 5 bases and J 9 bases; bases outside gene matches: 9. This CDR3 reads CASSEGQEGGIQYF. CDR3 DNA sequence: TGTGCCAGCAGTGAGGGACAGGAAGGCGGCATTCAGTACTTC.

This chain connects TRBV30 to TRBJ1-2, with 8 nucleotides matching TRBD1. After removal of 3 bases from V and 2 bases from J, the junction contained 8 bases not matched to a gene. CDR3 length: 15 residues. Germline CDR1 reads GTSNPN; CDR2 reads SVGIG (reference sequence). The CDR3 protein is CAWRDVGQANYGYTF. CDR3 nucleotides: TGTGCCTGGAGGGATGTGGGACAGGCCAACTATGGCTACACCTTC. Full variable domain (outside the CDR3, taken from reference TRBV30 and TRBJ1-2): SQTIHQWPATLVQPVGSPLSLECTVEGTSNPNLYWYRQAAGRGLQLLFYSVGIGQISSEVPQNLSASRPQDRQFILSSKKLLLSDSGFYLCAWRDVGQANYGYTFGSGTRLTVV.

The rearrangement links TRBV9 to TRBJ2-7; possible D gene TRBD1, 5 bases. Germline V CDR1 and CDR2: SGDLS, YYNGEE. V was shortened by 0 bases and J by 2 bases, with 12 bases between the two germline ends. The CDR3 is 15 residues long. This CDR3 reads CASSVGKDTTYEQYF. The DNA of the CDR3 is TGTGCCAGCAGCGTAGGGAAGGACACCACCTACGAGCAGTACTTC. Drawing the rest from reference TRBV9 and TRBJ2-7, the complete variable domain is DSGVTQTPKHLITATGQRVTLRCSPRSGDLSVYWYQQSLDQGLQFLIQYYNGEERAKGNILERFSAQQFPDLHSELNLSSLELGDSALYFCASSVGKDTTYEQYFGPGTRLTVT.

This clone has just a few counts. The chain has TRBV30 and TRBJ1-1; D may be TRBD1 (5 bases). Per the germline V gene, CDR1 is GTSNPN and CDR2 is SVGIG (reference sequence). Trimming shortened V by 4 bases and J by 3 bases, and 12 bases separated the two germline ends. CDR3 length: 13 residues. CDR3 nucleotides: TGTGCCTGGAAGGTTAGGGGTTACACTGAAGCTTTCTTT. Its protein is CAWKVRGYTEAFF.

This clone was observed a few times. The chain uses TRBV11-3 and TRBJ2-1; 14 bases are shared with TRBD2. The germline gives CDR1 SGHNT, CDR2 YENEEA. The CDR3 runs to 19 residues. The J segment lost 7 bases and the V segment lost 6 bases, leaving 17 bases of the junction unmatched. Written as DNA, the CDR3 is TGTGCCAGCAGATCCAATAGCCTGACTAGCGGGAGGGCAGCAAATGAGCAGTTCTTC. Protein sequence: CASRSNSLTSGRAANEQFF.

CDR3 nucleotide sequence: TGTGCCAGCATCAAAAAGCCTGGCGGGGGGGCAGATACGCAGTATTTT. It translates to CASIKKPGGGADTQYF. The V call is TRBV7-9, the J call TRBJ2-3; 9 bases are shared with TRBD2. CDR3 length: 16 residues. Germline CDR1 and CDR2: SEHNR and FQNEAQ (reference sequence). V lost 7 bases to trimming and J lost 4 bases; unmatched junction nucleotides: 12.

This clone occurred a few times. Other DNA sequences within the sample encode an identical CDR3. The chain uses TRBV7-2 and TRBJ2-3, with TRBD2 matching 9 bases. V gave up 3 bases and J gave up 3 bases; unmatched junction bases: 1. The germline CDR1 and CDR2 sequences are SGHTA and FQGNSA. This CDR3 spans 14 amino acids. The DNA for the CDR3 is TGTGCCAGCAGCTTCAGCGGGGGGACAGATACGCAGTATTTT. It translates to CASSFSGGTDTQYF.

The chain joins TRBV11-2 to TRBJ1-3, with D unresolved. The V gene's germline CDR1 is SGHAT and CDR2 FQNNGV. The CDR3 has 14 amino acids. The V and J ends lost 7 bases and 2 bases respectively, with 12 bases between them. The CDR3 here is CASNPRSTGNTIYF. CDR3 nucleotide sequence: TGTGCCAGCAACCCGAGGAGTACTGGAAACACCATATATTTT.

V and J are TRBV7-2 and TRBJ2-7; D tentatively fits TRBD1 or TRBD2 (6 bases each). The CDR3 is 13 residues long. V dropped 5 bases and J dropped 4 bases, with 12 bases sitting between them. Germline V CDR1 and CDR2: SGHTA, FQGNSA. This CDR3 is CASSIGGRYEQYF. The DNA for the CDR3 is TGTGCCAGCAGCATAGGGGGGAGGTACGAGCAGTACTTC.

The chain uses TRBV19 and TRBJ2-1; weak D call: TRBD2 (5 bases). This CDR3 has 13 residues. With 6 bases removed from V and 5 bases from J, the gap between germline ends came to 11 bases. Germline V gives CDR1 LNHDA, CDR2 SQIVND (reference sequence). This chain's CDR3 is CASSLNGNNEQFF. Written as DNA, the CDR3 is TGTGCCAGTAGCTTAAACGGGAACAATGAGCAGTTCTTC. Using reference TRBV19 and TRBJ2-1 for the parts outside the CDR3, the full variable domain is DGGITQSPKYLFRKEGQNVTLSCEQNLNHDAMYWYRQDPGQGLRLIYYSQIVNDFQKGDIAEGYSVSREKKESFPLTVTSAQKNPTAFYLCASSLNGNNEQFFGPGTRLTVL.

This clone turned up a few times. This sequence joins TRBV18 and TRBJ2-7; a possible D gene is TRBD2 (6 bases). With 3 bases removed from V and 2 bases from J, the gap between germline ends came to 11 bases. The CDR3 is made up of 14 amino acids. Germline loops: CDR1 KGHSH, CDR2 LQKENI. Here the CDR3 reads CASSPRDRTYEQYF. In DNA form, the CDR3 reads TGTGCCAGCTCACCGCGGGATCGGACCTACGAGCAGTACTTC.